Listed below are T cell receptor beta chains from one sample, sequenced in a study of regulatory T cells in long-lasting Graves disease. TCRdb processed the multiplex PCR reads anew with MiXCR; each CDR3 protein has one entry. The repertoire includes hundreds of thousands of distinct CDR3 sequences, about a fifth of them detected once, and 6.5% to 10% sits in the top ten. The material sequenced was peripheral blood mononuclear cells (PBMCs), taken when the disease was refractory, from a patient treated with antithyroid drugs. The receptor source for this set is a female donor with Graves disease. Each CDR3 is given with its conserved first and last residue. A D gene is named only where the DNA matches it firmly. Some rows mark clone size as missing; the rest say once, few, many or name a class of expanded clone.

v_gene: TRBV14
j_gene: TRBJ1-1
abundance: NA
d_gene: NA
len: 17
CDR3aa: CASSPRGLWGDGTEAFF
CDR3nt: TGTGCCAGCAGCCCCCGGGGGTTATGGGGGGATGGCACTGAAGCTTTCTTT

v_gene: TRBV18
j_gene: TRBJ1-3
abundance: few
d_gene: NA
len: 14
CDR3aa: CASSPSGELYTIYF
CDR3nt: TGTGCCAGCTCACCCTCGGGGGAACTTTACACCATATATTTT

v_gene: TRBV7-9
j_gene: TRBJ1-2
abundance: few
d_gene: NA
len: 12
CDR3aa: CASSDGTYGYTF
CDR3nt: TGTGCCAGCAGCGACGGGACCTATGGCTACACCTTC

v_gene: TRBV13
j_gene: TRBJ1-6
abundance: NA
d_gene: NA
len: 16
CDR3aa: CASSFSIEEGYTPLHF
CDR3nt: TGTGCCAGCAGCTTTTCCATCGAGGAGGGTTATACACCCCTCCACTTT

v_gene: TRBV5-1
j_gene: TRBJ2-6
abundance: few
d_gene: NA
len: 16
CDR3aa: CASSLVGEHWANVLTF
CDR3nt: TGCGCCAGCAGCTTGGTAGGCGAACACTGGGCCAACGTCCTGACTTTC

v_gene: TRBV5-1
j_gene: TRBJ1-1
abundance: few
d_gene: NA
len: 16
CDR3aa: CASSLTPTGSNTEAFF
CDR3nt: TGCGCCAGCAGCTTGACCCCGACAGGCTCGAACACTGAAGCTTTCTTT

v_gene: TRBV28
j_gene: TRBJ1-2
abundance: many
d_gene: NA
len: 13
CDR3aa: CASSLTNIYGYTF
CDR3nt: TGTGCCAGCAGCCTCACCAATATCTATGGCTACACCTTC

v_gene: TRBV5-1
j_gene: TRBJ1-4
abundance: few
d_gene: NA
len: 16
CDR3aa: CASSLGSGGYNEKLFF
CDR3nt: TGCGCCAGCAGCTTAGGGTCTGGCGGATATAATGAAAAACTGTTTTTT

v_gene: TRBV2
j_gene: TRBJ1-6
abundance: NA
d_gene: TRBD1
len: 16
CDR3aa: CASSSAPLGGQSPLHF
CDR3nt: TGTGCCAGCAGTTCCGCCCCGTTGGGGGGACAGTCACCCCTCCACTTT

v_gene: TRBV7-9
j_gene: TRBJ1-1
abundance: many
d_gene: NA
len: 15
CDR3aa: CASSLRGSGNTEAFF
CDR3nt: TGTGCCAGCAGCTTGAGGGGCTCGGGGAACACTGAAGCTTTCTTT

v_gene: TRBV12-3/TRBV12-4
j_gene: TRBJ2-3
abundance: NA
d_gene: TRBD2
len: 17
CDR3aa: CASSLARLAGGVDTQYF
CDR3nt: TGTGCCAGCAGTTTAGCGCGCTTAGCGGGAGGGGTTGATACGCAGTATTTT

v_gene: TRBV5-1
j_gene: TRBJ2-5
abundance: NA
d_gene: NA
len: 14
CDR3aa: CASSLGLGRETQYF
CDR3nt: TGCGCCAGCAGCTTGGGCCTTGGACGAGAGACCCAGTACTTC

v_gene: TRBV28
j_gene: TRBJ2-5
abundance: NA
d_gene: TRBD1
len: 16
CDR3aa: CASSRPQGQGTETQYF
CDR3nt: TGTGCCAGCAGCCGCCCCCAGGGACAGGGTACGGAGACCCAGTACTTC

v_gene: TRBV7-3
j_gene: TRBJ1-2
abundance: NA
d_gene: NA
len: 14
CDR3aa: CASSLTGRAEVYTF
CDR3nt: TGTGCCAGCAGCTTAACGGGCAGGGCCGAGGTCTACACCTTC